A single sample is the source of the 10 T cell receptor beta chains below, sequenced in a study of early T cells in non-severe SARS-CoV-2 infection. TCRdb re-called the 5' RACE reads through MiXCR, storing one row per CDR3 protein. This sample has approximately 71,000 distinct CDR3 sequences, with about an eighth found just once. The sequenced material came from whole blood. The receptors originated from an adult who was a healthcare worker with PCR-confirmed SARS-CoV-2 infection or an uninfected control (not recorded which).

This clonotype was seen repeatedly, ten times or more. The gene calls are TRBV19 and TRBJ2-2, with no clear D. The CDR3 length is 15 residues. Germline lookup yields CDR1 LNHDA and CDR2 SQIVND (reference sequence). Between the trimmed V and J ends, which lost 5 bases and 0 bases, there was a span of 10 bases. CDR3 DNA sequence: TGTGCCAGTAGTTGGTGGTGGTCGAACACCGGGGAGCTGTTTTTT. This sequence encodes CASSWWWSNTGELFF.

This clonotype came up many times. The chain carries TRBV7-6 and TRBJ1-1, with D unresolved. Trimming pared 1 base from V and 4 bases from J, leaving 7 bases between. The CDR3 has 13 amino acids. The germline V gene has CDR1 SGHVS and CDR2 FNYEAQ. The chain's CDR3 is CASSLGLGTEAFF. The CDR3 DNA reads as TGTGCCAGCAGCTTAGGGCTTGGCACTGAAGCTTTCTTT.

The table lists this clonotype with many counts. This sequence joins TRBV14 and TRBJ2-1; D is ambiguous. The CDR3 covers 17 residues. Deletions cut 0 bases from V and 1 base from J, with 13 bases between. The germline CDR1 and CDR2 sequences are SGHDN and FVKESK. CDR3 loop: CASSQDSGVGSYNEQFF. In DNA, the CDR3 is TGTGCCAGCAGCCAAGATAGTGGAGTCGGTTCCTACAATGAGCAGTTCTTC.

CDR3 region: CASSFRGPQETQYF. In DNA, the CDR3 is TGTGCCAGCAGCTTCAGGGGCCCGCAAGAGACCCAGTACTTC. This chain uses TRBV7-9 with TRBJ2-5; perhaps TRBD1 as D (6 bases). V lost 3 bases to trimming and J lost 2 bases, with 10 bases between them. Germline V CDR1 and CDR2: SEHNR, FQNEAQ (reference sequence). The CDR3 contains 14 residues.

This clonotype was seen many times. V and J are TRBV2 and TRBJ1-5; 8 bases are a match to TRBD1. The V segment lost 7 bases and the J segment 2 bases; nucleotides outside the gene matches: 4. The CDR3 contains 14 residues. The germline V gene has CDR1 SNHLY and CDR2 FYNNEI. DNA of the CDR3: TGTGCCAGCACCCAGGGACAGGGCAATCAGCCCCAGCATTTT. Protein: CASTQGQGNQPQHF. The full variable domain, completed using reference TRBV2 and TRBJ1-5, is EPEVTQTPSHQVTQMGQEVILRCVPISNHLYFYWYRQILGQKVEFLVSFYNNEISEKSEIFDDQFSVERPDGSNFTLKIRSTKLEDSAMYFCASTQGQGNQPQHFGDGTRLSIL.

This sequence joins TRBV3-1 and TRBJ1-1; no clear D gene. The length of the CDR3 is 10 residues. Germline V gives CDR1 LGHDT, CDR2 YNNKEL (reference sequence). V dropped 8 bases and J dropped 8 bases, with 9 bases sitting between them. Here the CDR3 reads CASGSSEAFF. CDR3 DNA sequence: TGTGCCAGCGGCTCCTCAGAAGCTTTCTTT.

This clonotype was seen only a few times. The chain is built from TRBV7-6 and TRBJ1-1; D not resolved. Trimming took 1 base from V and 11 from J, leaving 17 bases between them. Per germline, CDR1 SGHVS and CDR2 FNYEAQ. This CDR3 region has 14 residues. The CDR3 loop is CASSLDPGSAAAFF. CDR3 in DNA: TGTGCCAGCAGCTTAGATCCCGGGTCAGCGGCGGCTTTCTTT.

The V and J genes are TRBV7-7 and TRBJ2-7; D gene ambiguous. The germline V gene has CDR1 SSHAT and CDR2 FNYEAQ (reference sequence). Between the trimmed V and J ends, which lost 5 bases and 2 bases, there was a span of 10 bases. The CDR3 length is 13 residues. CDR3 sequence (DNA): TGTGCCAGCAGCCCTGGATTAACCTACGAGCAGTACTTC. Amino acid sequence: CASSPGLTYEQYF.

This clonotype was seen repeatedly, ten times or more. CDR3 amino acids: CASSLALGQGSTDTQYF. The DNA of the CDR3 is TGTGCCAGCAGTTTAGCGCTAGGACAGGGAAGCACAGATACGCAGTATTTT. V is TRBV12-3 or TRBV12-4 and J is TRBJ2-3; 8 bases agree with TRBD1. V was clipped by 0 bases and J by 0 bases; unmatched bases: 5. CDR3 size: 17 residues.

This clonotype was counted many times. The V and J genes are TRBV19 and TRBJ1-5, with 10 bases fitting TRBD1. With V trimmed by 5 bases and J by 5 bases, 12 bases remained unmatched. Germline V lookup: CDR1 LNHDA, CDR2 SQIVND (reference sequence). CDR3 length: 17 amino acids. Written as DNA, the CDR3 is TGTGCCAGTAGTTCCCGGGACAGGGGAACTGCGGATCAGCCCCAGCATTTT. Its protein product is CASSSRDRGTADQPQHF.